This T cell receptor (beta chain) was observed in a study of T cells in tuberculosis. This CDR3 has 17 amino acids. Trimming removed 5 bases from V and 5 bases from J, with 24 bases in between. From germline, CDR1 is SGHAT and CDR2 FQNNGV. Assay used: immunoSEQ multiplex PCR; TCRdb lists only in-frame clones, some missing. The sample shows 25,000 to 40,000 clones, 80% to 95% of them seen only once. The J gene is TRBJ1-1, the V gene TRBV11-2, with D perhaps TRBD1 (5 bases). This TCR was recovered from a donor aged 10 to 29 with latent tuberculosis or without tuberculosis infection. Some clones in this sample may be carry-over from other donors' samples. Sequencing input: PBMCs. The CDR3 DNA is TGTGCCAGCAGCATAGGCTGGCGGGGAGGCAGGGAGACTGAAGCTTTCTTT. This translates into CASSIGWRGGRETEAFF.